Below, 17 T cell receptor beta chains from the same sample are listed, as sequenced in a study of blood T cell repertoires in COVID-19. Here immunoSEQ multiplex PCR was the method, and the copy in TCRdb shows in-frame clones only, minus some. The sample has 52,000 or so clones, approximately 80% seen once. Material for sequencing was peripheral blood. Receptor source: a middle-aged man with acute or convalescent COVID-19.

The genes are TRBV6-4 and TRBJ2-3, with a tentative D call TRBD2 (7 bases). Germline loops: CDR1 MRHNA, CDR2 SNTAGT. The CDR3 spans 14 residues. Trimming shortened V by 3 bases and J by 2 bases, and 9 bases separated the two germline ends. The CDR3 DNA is TGTGCCAGCAGTGAAGGGGGGGCCACAGATACGCAGTATTTT. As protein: CASSEGGATDTQYF.

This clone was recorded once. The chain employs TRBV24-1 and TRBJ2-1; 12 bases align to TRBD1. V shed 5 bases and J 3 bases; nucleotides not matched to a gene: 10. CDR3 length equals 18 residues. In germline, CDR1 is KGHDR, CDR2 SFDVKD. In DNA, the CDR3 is TGTGCCACCAGTGGGGGACAGGGGGCTTTAGTTGGCTACAATGAGCAGTTCTTC. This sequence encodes CATSGGQGALVGYNEQFF.

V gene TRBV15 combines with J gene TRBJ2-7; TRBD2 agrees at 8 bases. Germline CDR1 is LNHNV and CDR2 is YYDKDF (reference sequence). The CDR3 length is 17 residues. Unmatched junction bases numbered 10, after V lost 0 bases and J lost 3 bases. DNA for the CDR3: TGTGCCACCAGCAGAGATGGGGGACTAGGGATTTTCTACGAGCAGTACTTC. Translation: CATSRDGGLGIFYEQYF.

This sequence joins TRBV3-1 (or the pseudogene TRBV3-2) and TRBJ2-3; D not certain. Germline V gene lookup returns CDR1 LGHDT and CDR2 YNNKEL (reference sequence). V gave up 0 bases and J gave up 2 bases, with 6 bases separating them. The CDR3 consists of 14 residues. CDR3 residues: CASSQDVATDTQYF. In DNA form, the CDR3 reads TGTGCCAGCAGCCAAGACGTAGCCACAGATACGCAGTATTTT.

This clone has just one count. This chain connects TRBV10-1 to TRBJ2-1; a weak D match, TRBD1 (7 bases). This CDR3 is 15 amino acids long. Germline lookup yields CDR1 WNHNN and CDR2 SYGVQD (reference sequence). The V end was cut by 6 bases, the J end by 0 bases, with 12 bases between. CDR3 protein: CASRRQGLSYNEQFF. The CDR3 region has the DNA TGCGCCAGCAGGCGACAGGGACTCTCCTACAATGAGCAGTTCTTC.

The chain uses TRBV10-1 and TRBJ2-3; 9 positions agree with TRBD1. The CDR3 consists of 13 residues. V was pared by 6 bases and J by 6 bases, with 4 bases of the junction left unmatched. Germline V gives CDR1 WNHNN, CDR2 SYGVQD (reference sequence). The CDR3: CASRGQGTDTQYF. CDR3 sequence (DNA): TGCGCCAGCAGGGGACAGGGAACTGATACGCAGTATTTT.

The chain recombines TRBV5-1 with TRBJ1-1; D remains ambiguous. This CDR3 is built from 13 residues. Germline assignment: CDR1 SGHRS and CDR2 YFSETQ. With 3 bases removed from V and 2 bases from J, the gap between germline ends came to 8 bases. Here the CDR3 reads CASSWSDNTEAFF. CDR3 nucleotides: TGCGCCAGCAGCTGGAGTGACAACACTGAAGCTTTCTTT.

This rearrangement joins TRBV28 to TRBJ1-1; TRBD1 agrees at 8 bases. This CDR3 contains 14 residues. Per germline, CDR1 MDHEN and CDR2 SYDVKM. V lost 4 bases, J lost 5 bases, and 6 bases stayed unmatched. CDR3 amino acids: CASSSGQGGTEAFF. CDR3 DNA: TGTGCCAGCAGTTCAGGACAGGGCGGGACTGAAGCTTTCTTT.

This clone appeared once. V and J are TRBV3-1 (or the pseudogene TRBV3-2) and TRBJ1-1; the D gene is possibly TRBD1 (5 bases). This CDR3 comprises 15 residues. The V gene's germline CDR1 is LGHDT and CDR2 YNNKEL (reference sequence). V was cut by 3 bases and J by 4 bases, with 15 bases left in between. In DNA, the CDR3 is TGTGCCAGCAGCCAGGCTCCGACAGTAGGCACTGAAGCTTTCTTT. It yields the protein CASSQAPTVGTEAFF.

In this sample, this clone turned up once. The CDR3 is CASSLVQKNIQYF. The CDR3 nucleotides are TGTGCCAGCAGCTTAGTTCAGAAAAACATTCAGTACTTC. V usage is TRBV7-9 and J usage is TRBJ2-4; D gene unclear. Germline assignment: CDR1 SEHNR and CDR2 FQNEAQ (reference sequence). The CDR3 covers 13 residues. The V end lost 1 base, the J end lost 4 bases, and 5 bases lay between the germline ends.

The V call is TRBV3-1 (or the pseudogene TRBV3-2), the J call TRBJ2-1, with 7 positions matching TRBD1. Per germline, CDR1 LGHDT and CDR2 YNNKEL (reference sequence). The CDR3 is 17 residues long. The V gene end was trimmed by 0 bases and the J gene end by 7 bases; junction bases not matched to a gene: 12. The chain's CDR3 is CASSQDGGRGIGNEQFF. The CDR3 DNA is TGTGCCAGCAGCCAAGACGGAGGCAGGGGGATAGGAAATGAGCAGTTCTTC.

The chain's CDR3 is CASSSPRGHYEQYF. In DNA form, the CDR3 reads TGTGCCAGCAGCTCCCCCAGGGGGCACTACGAGCAGTACTTC. The V gene is TRBV7-8, the J gene TRBJ2-7; 8 nucleotides agree with TRBD1. The CDR3 sequence is 14 residues long. CDR1 SGHVS and CDR2 FQNEAQ come from the germline V gene. After removal of 4 bases from V and 3 bases from J, the junction contained 5 bases not matched to a gene.

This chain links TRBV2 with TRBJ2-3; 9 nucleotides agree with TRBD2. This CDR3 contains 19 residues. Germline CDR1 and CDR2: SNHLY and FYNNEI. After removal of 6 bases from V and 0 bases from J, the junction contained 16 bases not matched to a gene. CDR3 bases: TGTGCCAGCAGCCCTTTGGCGATAGCGGGAGAGACTAGCACAGATACGCAGTATTTT. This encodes CASSPLAIAGETSTDTQYF.

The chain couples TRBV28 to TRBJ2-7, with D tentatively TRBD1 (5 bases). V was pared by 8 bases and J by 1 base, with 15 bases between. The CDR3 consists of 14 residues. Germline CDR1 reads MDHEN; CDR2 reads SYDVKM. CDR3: CASLVAKGSYEQYF. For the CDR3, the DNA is TGTGCCAGCCTCGTCGCCAAGGGGTCCTACGAGCAGTACTTC.

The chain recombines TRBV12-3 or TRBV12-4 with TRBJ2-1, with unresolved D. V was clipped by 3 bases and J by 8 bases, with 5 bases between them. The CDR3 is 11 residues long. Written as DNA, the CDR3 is TGTGCCAGCAGTTTGTCGTATGAGCAGTTCTTC. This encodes CASSLSYEQFF.

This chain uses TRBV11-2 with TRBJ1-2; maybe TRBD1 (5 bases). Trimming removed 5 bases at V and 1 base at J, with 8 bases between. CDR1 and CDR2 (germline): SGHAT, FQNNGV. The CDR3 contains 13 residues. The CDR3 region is CASSIDSNYGYTF. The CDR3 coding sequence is TGTGCCAGCAGCATCGACAGTAACTATGGCTACACCTTC.

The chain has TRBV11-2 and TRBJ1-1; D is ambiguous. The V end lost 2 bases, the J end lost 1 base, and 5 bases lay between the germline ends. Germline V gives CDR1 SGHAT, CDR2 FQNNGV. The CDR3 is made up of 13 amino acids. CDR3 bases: TGTGCCAGCAGCTTATACGGGAACACTGAAGCTTTCTTT. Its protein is CASSLYGNTEAFF.